The rows below give T cell receptor beta chains drawn from one sample of a study of T cells in Graves' hyperthyroidism and ophthalmopathy. From the multiplex PCR reads, TCRdb called clonotypes with MiXCR, one entry per CDR3 protein. This sample has under 550,000 distinct CDR3 sequences, with about 13% found just once. The sample consisted of blood. These receptors were collected from a woman under 30 with Graves' hyperthyroidism. The CDR3 runs from the conserved cysteine through the conserved F or W. The D gene is left open where the match is weak. The size of a clone is reported for some rows only, either as once, few or many, or as a class for expanded clones.

d_gene: TRBD1
abundance: -
v_gene: TRBV18
j_gene: TRBJ1-3
CDR3aa: CASSPGTGSYGNTIYF
CDR3nt: TGTGCCAGCTCACCAGGGACAGGGTCGTATGGAAACACCATATATTTT

d_gene: TRBD2
abundance: -
v_gene: TRBV6-1
j_gene: TRBJ2-6
CDR3aa: CASSPLAGGYGANVLTF
CDR3nt: TGTGCCAGCAGCCCTTTAGCGGGAGGATATGGGGCCAACGTCCTGACTTTC

d_gene: TRBD2
abundance: many
v_gene: TRBV15
j_gene: TRBJ2-5
CDR3aa: CATSPGRAGEETQYF
CDR3nt: TGTGCCACCAGCCCCGGGAGGGCAGGGGAAGAGACCCAGTACTTC

d_gene: -
abundance: -
v_gene: TRBV30
j_gene: TRBJ2-7
CDR3aa: CAWSGRGAGTEQYF
CDR3nt: TGTGCCTGGAGCGGACGGGGGGCCGGCACCGAGCAGTACTTC

d_gene: -
abundance: many
v_gene: TRBV29-1
j_gene: TRBJ2-7
CDR3aa: CSVEEAGEAYEQYF
CDR3nt: TGCAGCGTTGAAGAGGCAGGGGAGGCCTACGAGCAGTACTTC

d_gene: -
abundance: -
v_gene: TRBV4-3
j_gene: TRBJ2-6
CDR3aa: CASSQDQGANVLTF
CDR3nt: TGCGCCAGCAGCCAAGATCAAGGGGCCAACGTCCTGACTTTC

d_gene: -
abundance: many
v_gene: TRBV2
j_gene: TRBJ1-5
CDR3aa: CASSEPRNNQPQHF
CDR3nt: TGTGCCAGCAGTGAACCCCGGAACAATCAGCCCCAGCATTTT

d_gene: TRBD1
abundance: -
v_gene: TRBV9
j_gene: TRBJ2-7
CDR3aa: CASSVGTGGEQYF
CDR3nt: TGTGCCAGCAGCGTAGGGACAGGGGGCGAGCAGTACTTC

d_gene: TRBD2
abundance: many
v_gene: TRBV12-3/TRBV12-4
j_gene: TRBJ2-1
CDR3aa: CASRAGTTNEQFF
CDR3nt: TGTGCCAGCAGGGCCGGGACTACCAATGAGCAGTTCTTC

d_gene: -
abundance: few
v_gene: TRBV2
j_gene: TRBJ1-5
CDR3aa: CASSETDAFNQPQHF
CDR3nt: TGTGCCAGCAGTGAAACAGACGCCTTTAATCAGCCCCAGCATTTT

d_gene: TRBD1
abundance: many
v_gene: TRBV28
j_gene: TRBJ2-1
CDR3aa: CASSLRDRELDEQFF
CDR3nt: TGTGCCAGCAGTCTCCGGGACAGGGAGTTGGATGAGCAGTTCTTC

d_gene: TRBD2
abundance: many
v_gene: TRBV20-1
j_gene: TRBJ2-3
CDR3aa: CSARLFLAGGTDTQYF
CDR3nt: TGCAGTGCTAGGCTGTTTTTAGCGGGGGGAACAGATACGCAGTATTTT

d_gene: TRBD1
abundance: many
v_gene: TRBV13
j_gene: TRBJ1-1
CDR3aa: CASSSRTGENTEAFF
CDR3nt: TGTGCCAGCAGCTCCCGGACAGGGGAGAACACTGAAGCTTTCTTT

d_gene: -
abundance: many
v_gene: TRBV11-2
j_gene: TRBJ1-6
CDR3aa: CASSLSPDSPLHF
CDR3nt: TGTGCCAGCAGCTTAAGCCCCGATTCACCCCTCCACTTT

d_gene: -
abundance: many
v_gene: TRBV7-3
j_gene: TRBJ1-1
CDR3aa: CASSLRGVGDTEAFF
CDR3nt: TGTGCCAGCAGCTTAAGGGGAGTAGGGGACACTGAAGCTTTCTTT

d_gene: -
abundance: few
v_gene: TRBV28
j_gene: TRBJ1-4
CDR3aa: CATGTTHEKLFF
CDR3nt: TGTGCCACCGGGACAACTCATGAAAAACTGTTTTTT

d_gene: -
abundance: many
v_gene: TRBV30
j_gene: TRBJ2-2
CDR3aa: CAWGIPPNTGELFF
CDR3nt: TGTGCCTGGGGGATCCCACCGAACACCGGGGAGCTGTTTTTT

d_gene: TRBD1
abundance: many
v_gene: TRBV20-1
j_gene: TRBJ2-1
CDR3aa: CSARDLVQGAFSEQFF
CDR3nt: TGCAGTGCTAGAGATCTCGTACAGGGGGCTTTCAGTGAGCAGTTCTTC

d_gene: TRBD1
abundance: many
v_gene: TRBV5-1
j_gene: TRBJ1-1
CDR3aa: CASSAIQGRNTEAFF
CDR3nt: TGCGCCAGCAGCGCAATACAGGGGAGGAACACTGAAGCTTTCTTT

d_gene: -
abundance: many
v_gene: TRBV28
j_gene: TRBJ2-1
CDR3aa: CASSPSQGEQFF
CDR3nt: TGTGCCAGCAGTCCGTCCCAGGGTGAGCAGTTCTTC

d_gene: -
abundance: -
v_gene: TRBV3-1
j_gene: TRBJ2-2
CDR3aa: CASRPLQNTGELFF
CDR3nt: TGTGCCAGCAGACCCCTACAGAACACCGGGGAGCTGTTTTTT

d_gene: -
abundance: many
v_gene: TRBV12-3/TRBV12-4
j_gene: TRBJ2-7
CDR3aa: CASSDSEGYYEQYF
CDR3nt: TGTGCCAGTTCCGACTCAGAGGGATACTACGAGCAGTACTTC